The rows below give T cell receptor beta chains drawn from one sample of a study of PD-L1 blockade in urothelial cancer. Sequenced by immunoSEQ multiplex PCR; TCRdb stores in-frame clones only, minus some. The sample records approximately 110,000 clones, approximately 86% being singletons. The input for sequencing was PBMCs, taken around atezolizumab (anti-PD-L1) treatment. Every receptor here comes from a man between 45 and 60 years old with urothelial cancer. The CDR3 runs from the conserved cysteine through the conserved F or W. D genes are given only for firm matches. The listing skips clone size in some rows; elsewhere it reads once, few, many or a size class.

CDR3aa,CDR3nt,j_gene,abundance,d_gene,v_gene
CASSSGLRYEQFF,TGTGCCAGCAGTTCGGGACTCCGATATGAGCAGTTCTTC,TRBJ2-1,-,-,TRBV6-5
CASRQSSGSIFDEQFF,TGTGCCAGCCGTCAATCTAGCGGGAGTATATTCGATGAGCAGTTCTTC,TRBJ2-1,-,TRBD2,TRBV19
CASRRTRQSYEQYF,TGTGCCAGCAGACGGACTAGACAATCCTACGAGCAGTACTTC,TRBJ2-7,-,TRBD2,TRBV6-5
CASSVSSGLYNEQFF,TGTGCCAGCAGCGTTTCTAGCGGGCTTTACAATGAGCAGTTCTTC,TRBJ2-1,-,TRBD2,TRBV9
CASSGQGLVEQYF,TGTGCCAGCTCGGGACAGGGCCTCGTCGAGCAGTACTTC,TRBJ2-7,-,TRBD1,TRBV18
CASSVGASGSTDTQYF,TGTGCCAGCAGCGTAGGGGCTAGCGGTAGCACAGATACGCAGTATTTT,TRBJ2-3,-,TRBD2,TRBV9
CASSLIEGNEQFF,TGTGCCAGCAGCTTAATTGAGGGCAATGAGCAGTTCTTC,TRBJ2-1,-,-,TRBV5-4
CASRPTGSQETQYF,TGTGCCAGCAGGCCTACAGGGAGTCAAGAGACCCAGTACTTC,TRBJ2-5,once,-,TRBV2
CASRSGQGNSPLHF,TGTGCCAGCAGATCTGGACAGGGAAATTCACCCCTCCACTTT,TRBJ1-6,-,TRBD1,TRBV6-5
CASSRGGNTDTQYF,TGTGCCAGCTCTAGGGGCGGAAACACAGATACGCAGTATTTT,TRBJ2-3,-,-,TRBV18
CASSLGSSGDTQYF,TGTGCCAGCAGCTTGGGGTCGTCGGGAGATACGCAGTATTTT,TRBJ2-3,-,-,TRBV5-6
CSVTASTGGVLEQYF,TGCAGCGTCACAGCAAGTACGGGGGGGGTGCTCGAGCAGTACTTC,TRBJ2-7,-,TRBD2,TRBV29-1
CASSPGGRAGEKLFF,TGTGCCAGCAGCCCTGGGGGGAGGGCTGGAGAAAAACTGTTTTTT,TRBJ1-4,-,-,TRBV5-4
CASMDGQSYSNQPQHF,TGTGCCAGTATGGATGGACAGTCATATAGCAATCAGCCCCAGCATTTT,TRBJ1-5,-,-,TRBV19
CAISEGGLPQETQYF,TGTGCCATCAGCGAGGGGGGCCTACCCCAAGAGACCCAGTACTTC,TRBJ2-5,-,-,TRBV10-3
CAIRGLDETQYF,TGTGCCATCAGAGGACTAGATGAGACCCAGTACTTC,TRBJ2-5,-,TRBD2,TRBV10-3
CASSDSHGGPDTQYF,TGTGCCAGCAGTGACTCGCACGGCGGGCCAGATACGCAGTATTTT,TRBJ2-3,-,-,TRBV6-4
CASRTPGSLYGYTF,TGTGCCAGTCGCACCCCCGGGAGTCTTTATGGCTACACCTTC,TRBJ1-2,-,-,TRBV19
CASSFNRDEKLFF,TGTGCCAGTAGTTTCAACAGGGATGAAAAACTGTTTTTT,TRBJ1-4,few,-,TRBV19